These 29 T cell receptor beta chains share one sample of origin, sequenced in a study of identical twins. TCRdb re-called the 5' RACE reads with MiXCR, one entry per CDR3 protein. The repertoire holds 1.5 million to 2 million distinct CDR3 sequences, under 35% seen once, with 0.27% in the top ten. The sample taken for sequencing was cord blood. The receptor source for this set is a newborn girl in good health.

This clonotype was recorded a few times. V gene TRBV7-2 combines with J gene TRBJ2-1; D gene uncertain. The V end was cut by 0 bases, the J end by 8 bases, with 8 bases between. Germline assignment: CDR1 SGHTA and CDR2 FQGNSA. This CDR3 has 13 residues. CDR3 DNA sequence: TGTGCCAGCAGCTTAGCGCCGCCCCATGAGCAGTTCTTC. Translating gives CASSLAPPHEQFF.

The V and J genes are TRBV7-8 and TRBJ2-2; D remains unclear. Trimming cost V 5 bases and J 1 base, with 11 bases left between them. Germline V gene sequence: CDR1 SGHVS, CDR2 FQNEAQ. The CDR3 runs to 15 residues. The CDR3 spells CASSNPYRNTGELFF. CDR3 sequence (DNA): TGTGCCAGCAGCAACCCTTATAGGAACACCGGGGAGCTGTTTTTT.

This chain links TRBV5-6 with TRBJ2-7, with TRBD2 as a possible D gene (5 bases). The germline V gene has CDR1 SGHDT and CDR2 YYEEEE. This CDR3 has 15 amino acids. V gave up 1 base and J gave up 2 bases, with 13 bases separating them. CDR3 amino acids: CASSLTAAAAYEQYF. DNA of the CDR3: TGTGCCAGCAGCTTGACAGCGGCCGCTGCCTACGAGCAGTACTTC.

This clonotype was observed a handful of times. CDR3 loop: CASRSGTGVVTQYF. The DNA of the CDR3 is TGTGCCAGCAGGTCGGGGACAGGGGTAGTTACGCAGTATTTT. The chain has TRBV28 and TRBJ2-3, with TRBD1 matching 10 bases. Germline CDR1 and CDR2: MDHEN and SYDVKM. The CDR3 runs to 14 residues. The trim removed 6 bases at V and 8 bases at J, leaving 8 bases unmatched.

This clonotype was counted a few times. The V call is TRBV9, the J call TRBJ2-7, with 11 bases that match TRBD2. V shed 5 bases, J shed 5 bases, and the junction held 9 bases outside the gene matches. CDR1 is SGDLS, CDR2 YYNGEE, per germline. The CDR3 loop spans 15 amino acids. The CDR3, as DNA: TGTGCCAGCAGTCCCCATAGCGGGGGGGGAGACGAGCAGTACTTC. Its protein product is CASSPHSGGGDEQYF.

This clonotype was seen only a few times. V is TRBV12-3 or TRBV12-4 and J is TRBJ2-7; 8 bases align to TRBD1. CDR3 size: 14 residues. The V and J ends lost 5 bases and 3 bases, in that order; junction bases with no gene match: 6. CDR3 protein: CASSPSGQVYEQYF. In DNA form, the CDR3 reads TGTGCCAGCAGTCCCTCGGGACAGGTCTACGAGCAGTACTTC.

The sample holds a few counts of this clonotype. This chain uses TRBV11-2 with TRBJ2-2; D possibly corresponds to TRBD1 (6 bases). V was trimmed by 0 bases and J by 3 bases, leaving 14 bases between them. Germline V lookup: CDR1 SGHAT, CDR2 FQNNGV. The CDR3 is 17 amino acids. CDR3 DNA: TGTGCCAGCAGCTTAGATCCGGACAGCGTTTACACCGGGGAGCTGTTTTTT. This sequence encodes CASSLDPDSVYTGELFF.

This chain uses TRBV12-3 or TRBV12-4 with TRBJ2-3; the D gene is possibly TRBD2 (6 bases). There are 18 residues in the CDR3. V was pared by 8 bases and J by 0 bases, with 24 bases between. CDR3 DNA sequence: TGTGCCAGCGGTCCCCGACTAGGCCTCCAAGCTAGCACAGATACGCAGTATTTT. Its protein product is CASGPRLGLQASTDTQYF.

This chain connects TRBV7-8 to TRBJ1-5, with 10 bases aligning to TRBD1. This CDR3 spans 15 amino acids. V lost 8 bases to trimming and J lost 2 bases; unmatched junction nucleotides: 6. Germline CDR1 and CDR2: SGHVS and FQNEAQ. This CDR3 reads CASGPGQGGNQPQHF. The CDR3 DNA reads TGTGCCAGCGGGCCCGGACAGGGGGGCAATCAGCCCCAGCATTTT.

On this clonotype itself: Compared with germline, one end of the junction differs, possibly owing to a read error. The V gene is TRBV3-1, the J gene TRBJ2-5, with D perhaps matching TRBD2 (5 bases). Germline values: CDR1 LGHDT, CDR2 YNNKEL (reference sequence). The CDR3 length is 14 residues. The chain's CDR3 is CAGSLSPRVETQYF. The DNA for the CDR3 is TGTGCCGGCAGCCTTTCCCCGAGGGTAGAGACCCAGTACTTC.

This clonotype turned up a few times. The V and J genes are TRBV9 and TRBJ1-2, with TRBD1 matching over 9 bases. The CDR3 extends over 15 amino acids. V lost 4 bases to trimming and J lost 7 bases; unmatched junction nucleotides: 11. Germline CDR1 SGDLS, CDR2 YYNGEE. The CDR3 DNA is TGTGCCAGCAGCCCACAGGGGGGGACAGGGCTTGGCTACACCTTC. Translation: CASSPQGGTGLGYTF.

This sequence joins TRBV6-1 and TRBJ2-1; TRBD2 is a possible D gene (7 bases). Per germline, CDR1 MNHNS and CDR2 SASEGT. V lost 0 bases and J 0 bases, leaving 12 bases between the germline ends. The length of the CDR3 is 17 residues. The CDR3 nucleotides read TGTGCCAGCAGTGAAGCGGCGGGGGCCTCCTCCTACAATGAGCAGTTCTTC. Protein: CASSEAAGASSYNEQFF.

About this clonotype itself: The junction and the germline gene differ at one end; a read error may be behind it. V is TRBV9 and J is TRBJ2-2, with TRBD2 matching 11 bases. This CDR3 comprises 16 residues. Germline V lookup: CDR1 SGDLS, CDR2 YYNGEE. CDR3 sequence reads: CASSVAGSGGAREPFF. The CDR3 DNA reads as TGTGCCAGCAGCGTAGCAGGTAGCGGGGGGGCCCGGGAGCCGTTTTTT.

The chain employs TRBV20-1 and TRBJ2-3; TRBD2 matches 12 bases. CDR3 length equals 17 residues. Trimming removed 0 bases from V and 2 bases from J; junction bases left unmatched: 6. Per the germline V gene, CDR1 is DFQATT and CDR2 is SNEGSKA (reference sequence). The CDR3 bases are TGCAGTGCTAGAGAACTAGCGGGGGGATTAGACACAGATACGCAGTATTTT. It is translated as CSARELAGGLDTDTQYF.

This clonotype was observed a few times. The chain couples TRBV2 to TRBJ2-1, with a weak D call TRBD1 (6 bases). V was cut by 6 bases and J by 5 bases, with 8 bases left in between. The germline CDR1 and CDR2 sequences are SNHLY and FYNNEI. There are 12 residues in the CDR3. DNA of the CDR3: TGTGCCAGCAGCGACAGGAACAATGAGCAGTTCTTC. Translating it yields CASSDRNNEQFF.

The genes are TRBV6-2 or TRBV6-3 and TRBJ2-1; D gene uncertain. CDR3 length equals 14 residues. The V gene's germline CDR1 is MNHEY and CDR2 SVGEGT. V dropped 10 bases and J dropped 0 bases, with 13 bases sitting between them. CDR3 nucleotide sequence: TGTGCCACCGCACTCCTCAGCTCCTACAATGAGCAGTTCTTC. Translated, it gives CATALLSSYNEQFF.

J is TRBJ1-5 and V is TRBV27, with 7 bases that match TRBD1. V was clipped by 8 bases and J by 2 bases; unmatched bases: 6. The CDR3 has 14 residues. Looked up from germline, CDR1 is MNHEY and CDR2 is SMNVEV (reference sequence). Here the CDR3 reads CASGPTGGNQPQHF. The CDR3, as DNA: TGTGCCAGCGGGCCCACAGGGGGCAATCAGCCCCAGCATTTT.

CDR3 sequence reads: CASSLVWGVNEQFF. Written as DNA, the CDR3 is TGTGCCAGCAGCTTAGTTTGGGGGGTAAATGAGCAGTTCTTC. The chain employs TRBV11-2 and TRBJ2-1; a weak D match, TRBD2 (6 bases). CDR3 size: 14 residues. V lost 1 base and J lost 7, with 11 bases in between. Germline V gives CDR1 SGHAT, CDR2 FQNNGV.

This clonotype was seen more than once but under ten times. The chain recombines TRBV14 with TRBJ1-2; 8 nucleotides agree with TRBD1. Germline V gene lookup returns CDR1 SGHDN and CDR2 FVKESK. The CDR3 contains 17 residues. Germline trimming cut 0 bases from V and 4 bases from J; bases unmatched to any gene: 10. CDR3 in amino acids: CASSQDWGRGLGYGYTF. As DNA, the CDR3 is TGTGCCAGCAGCCAAGATTGGGGCAGGGGGCTTGGCTATGGCTACACCTTC.

The CDR3, as DNA: TGTGCCAGCAGCCAAGGAGGGGCGGACACTGAAGCTTTCTTT. Protein product: CASSQGGADTEAFF. This chain joins TRBV4-2 and TRBJ1-1; TRBD1 might be the D (5 bases). CDR1 LGHNA and CDR2 YNFKEQ come from the germline V gene. V was trimmed by 1 base and J by 3 bases, leaving 9 bases between them. This CDR3 has 14 residues.

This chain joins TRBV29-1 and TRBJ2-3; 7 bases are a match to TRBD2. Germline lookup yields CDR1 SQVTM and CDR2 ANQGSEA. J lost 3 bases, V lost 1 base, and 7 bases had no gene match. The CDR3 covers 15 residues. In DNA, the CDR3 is TGCAGCGTTGAAGGGGGGGGAACCCGGACAGATACGCAGTATTTT. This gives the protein CSVEGGGTRTDTQYF.

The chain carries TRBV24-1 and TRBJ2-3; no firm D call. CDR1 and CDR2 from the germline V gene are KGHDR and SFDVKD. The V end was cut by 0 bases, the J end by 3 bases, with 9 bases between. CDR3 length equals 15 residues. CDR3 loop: CATSDLLDGTDTQYF. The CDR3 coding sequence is TGTGCCACCAGTGATTTGCTGGACGGTACAGATACGCAGTATTTT.

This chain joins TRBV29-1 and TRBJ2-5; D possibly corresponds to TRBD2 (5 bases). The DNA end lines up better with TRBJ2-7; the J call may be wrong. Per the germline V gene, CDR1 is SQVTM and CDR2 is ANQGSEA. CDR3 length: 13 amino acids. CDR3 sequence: CSVVASPFYEQYF. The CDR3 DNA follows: TGCAGCGTTGTTGCTAGCCCATTCTACGAGCAGTACTTC.

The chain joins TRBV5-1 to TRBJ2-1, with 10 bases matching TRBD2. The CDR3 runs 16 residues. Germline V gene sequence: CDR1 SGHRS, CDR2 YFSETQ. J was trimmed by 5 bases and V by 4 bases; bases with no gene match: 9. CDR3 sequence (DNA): TGCGCCAGCAGCATATACCCCGGACTAGCGGACAATGAGCAGTTCTTC. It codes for CASSIYPGLADNEQFF.

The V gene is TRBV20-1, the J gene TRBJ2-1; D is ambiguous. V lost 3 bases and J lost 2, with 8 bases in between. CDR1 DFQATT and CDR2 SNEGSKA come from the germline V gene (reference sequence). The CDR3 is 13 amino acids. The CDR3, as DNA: TGCAGTGCTAGTACCCTCCCCTACAATGAGCAGTTCTTC. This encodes CSASTLPYNEQFF.

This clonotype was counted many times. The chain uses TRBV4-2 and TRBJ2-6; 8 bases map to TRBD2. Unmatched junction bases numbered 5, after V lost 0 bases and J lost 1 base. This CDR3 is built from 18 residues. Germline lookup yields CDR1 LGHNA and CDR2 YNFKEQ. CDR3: CASSQELAGMSGANVLTF. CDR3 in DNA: TGTGCCAGCAGCCAAGAATTAGCGGGAATGTCTGGGGCCAACGTCCTGACTTTC.

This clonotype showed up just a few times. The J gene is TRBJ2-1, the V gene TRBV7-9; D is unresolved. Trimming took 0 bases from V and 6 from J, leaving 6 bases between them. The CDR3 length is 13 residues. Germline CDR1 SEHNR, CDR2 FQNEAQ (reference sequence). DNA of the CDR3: TGTGCCAGCAGCTTAGCAGCCGCCAATGAGCAGTTCTTC. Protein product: CASSLAAANEQFF.

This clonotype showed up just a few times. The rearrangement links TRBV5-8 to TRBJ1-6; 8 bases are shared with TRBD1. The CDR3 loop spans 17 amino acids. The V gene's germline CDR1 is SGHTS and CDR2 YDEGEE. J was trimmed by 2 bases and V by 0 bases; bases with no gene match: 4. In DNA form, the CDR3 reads TGTGCCAGCAGCTTGGTTCGGACAGGGACCTATAATTCACCCCTCCACTTT. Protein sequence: CASSLVRTGTYNSPLHF.

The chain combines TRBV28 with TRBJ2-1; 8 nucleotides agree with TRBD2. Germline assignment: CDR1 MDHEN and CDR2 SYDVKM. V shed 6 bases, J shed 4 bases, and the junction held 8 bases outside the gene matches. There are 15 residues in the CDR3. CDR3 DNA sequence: TGTGCCAGCAGAATCGGGACTAGTCCATACAATGAGCAGTTCTTC. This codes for CASRIGTSPYNEQFF.